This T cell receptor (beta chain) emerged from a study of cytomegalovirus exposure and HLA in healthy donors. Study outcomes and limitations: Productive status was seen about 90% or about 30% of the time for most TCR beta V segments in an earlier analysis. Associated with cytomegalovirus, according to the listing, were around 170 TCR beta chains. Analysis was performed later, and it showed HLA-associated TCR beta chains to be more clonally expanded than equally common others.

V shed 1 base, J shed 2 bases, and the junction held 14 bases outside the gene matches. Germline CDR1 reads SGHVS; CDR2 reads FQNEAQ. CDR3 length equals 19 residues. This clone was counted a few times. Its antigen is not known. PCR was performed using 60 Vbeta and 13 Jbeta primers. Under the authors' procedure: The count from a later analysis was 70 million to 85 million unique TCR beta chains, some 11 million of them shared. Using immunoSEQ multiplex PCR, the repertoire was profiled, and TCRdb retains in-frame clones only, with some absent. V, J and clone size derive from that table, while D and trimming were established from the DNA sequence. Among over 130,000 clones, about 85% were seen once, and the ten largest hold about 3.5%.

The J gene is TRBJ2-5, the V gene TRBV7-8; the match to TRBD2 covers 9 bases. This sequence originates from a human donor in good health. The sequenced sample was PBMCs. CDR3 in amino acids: CASSLEWLAGPPGQETQYF. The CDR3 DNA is TGTGCCAGCAGCTTAGAATGGCTAGCGGGGCCCCCCGGGCAAGAGACCCAGTACTTC.